These 9 T cell receptor beta chains came from one sample sequenced in a study of blood T cell repertoires in COVID-19 (TCRdb year 2020). The library was generated by the immunoSEQ multiplex PCR assay. TCRdb mirrors the immuneACCESS table, restricted to in-frame sequences. Some clones are absent from its copies; in checked studies, under half trace to an unresolved V gene, and the reason for the others is unknown. For this sample the table gives about 180,000 clones, of which over 65% were detected only once. 15% to 20% of the sample goes to the ten largest clones. The sample was peripheral blood. The origin of the receptors is an older person with COVID-19, enrolled during active disease.

This clone was counted once. V gene TRBV5-4 combines with J gene TRBJ2-5, with 7 bases that match TRBD1. The ends lost 3 bases at V and 3 bases at J; junction bases unmatched: 5. The germline CDR1 and CDR2 sequences are SGHNT and YYREEE (reference sequence). The CDR3 spans 14 residues. In nucleotides, the CDR3 is TGTGCCAGCAGCTCCCGGGACAGTAAAGAGACCCAGTACTTC. This encodes CASSSRDSKETQYF.

This clone has more than one count but fewer than ten. V and J are TRBV27 and TRBJ2-3, with a tentative D call TRBD1 (6 bases). Germline-derived CDR1 and CDR2 are MNHEY and SMNVEV (reference sequence). Trimming shortened V by 1 base and J by 1 base, and 6 bases separated the two germline ends. The length of the CDR3 is 14 residues. CDR3 coding DNA: TGTGCCAGCAGTTTATACAGGGGCACAGATACGCAGTATTTT. Its protein product is CASSLYRGTDTQYF.

This clone was seen a handful of times. This CDR3 reads CASSPDNRQNTEAFF. CDR3 nucleotide sequence: TGTGCCAGCAGCCCAGACAACCGACAAAACACTGAAGCTTTCTTT. J is TRBJ1-1 and V is TRBV7-3; D unclear. V lost 5 bases and J 2 bases, leaving 15 bases between the germline ends. The germline V gene has CDR1 SGHTA and CDR2 FQGTGA. The CDR3 totals 15 residues. Looking up the rest from reference TRBV7-3 and TRBJ1-1 gives the full variable domain: GAGVSQTPSNKVTEKGKYVELRCDPISGHTALYWYRQSLGQGPEFLIYFQGTGAADDSGLPNDRFFAVRPEGSVSTLKIQRTERGDSAVYLCASSPDNRQNTEAFFGQGTRLTVV.

In its sample, this clone was seen a few times. J is TRBJ1-2 and V is TRBV30; TRBD1 matches 8 bases. V trimming: 0 bases; J trimming: 7 bases; junction bases outside the gene matches: 4. There are 13 residues in the CDR3. CDR1 is GTSNPN and CDR2 is SVGIG in the germline V gene (reference sequence). The CDR3 loop is CAWSVQGALGYTF. Written as DNA, the CDR3 is TGTGCCTGGAGTGTGCAGGGGGCGCTTGGCTACACCTTC.

The V gene is TRBV6-5, the J gene TRBJ2-5; unclear D gene. V was shortened by 6 bases and J by 6 bases, with 14 bases between the two germline ends. This CDR3 is built from 13 residues. The V gene's germline CDR1 is MNHEY and CDR2 SVGAGI. The CDR3 spells CASRPIPSKTQYF. The DNA of the CDR3 is TGTGCCAGCAGACCTATTCCCTCAAAGACCCAGTACTTC.

The V gene is TRBV5-4, the J gene TRBJ1-4, with TRBD1 matching 8 bases. V shed 2 bases, J shed 1 base, and the junction held 1 base outside the gene matches. Germline V gives CDR1 SGHNT, CDR2 YYREEE (reference sequence). This CDR3 region has 15 residues. CDR3 region: CASSLDRGTNEKLFF. The CDR3 DNA is TGTGCCAGCAGCTTAGACAGGGGAACTAATGAAAAACTGTTTTTT.

This clone was observed a handful of times. The V and J genes are TRBV6-6 and TRBJ1-5, with 7 nucleotides matching TRBD1. CDR3 length: 14 residues. Per germline, CDR1 MNHNY and CDR2 SVGAGI (reference sequence). Trimming took 6 bases from V and 6 from J; bases not matched to a gene: 8. The CDR3 reads CASRPGTVGQPQHF. CDR3 in DNA: TGTGCCAGCAGACCCGGGACAGTAGGTCAGCCCCAGCATTTT.

This chain links TRBV19 with TRBJ2-2; D possibly corresponds to TRBD1 (5 bases). Trimming pared 5 bases from V and 1 base from J, leaving 17 bases between. This CDR3 region has 17 residues. Germline loops: CDR1 LNHDA, CDR2 SQIVND (reference sequence). In DNA, the CDR3 is TGTGCCAGTAGTTTACTAATCAGGGATGGGAACACCGGGGAGCTGTTTTTT. As protein: CASSLLIRDGNTGELFF. The full variable domain, with the rest looked up from reference TRBV19 and TRBJ2-2, is DGGITQSPKYLFRKEGQNVTLSCEQNLNHDAMYWYRQDPGQGLRLIYYSQIVNDFQKGDIAEGYSVSREKKESFPLTVTSAQKNPTAFYLCASSLLIRDGNTGELFFGEGSRLTVL.

The genes are TRBV7-6 and TRBJ2-5, with TRBD2 matching over 15 bases. Losses at the gene ends were 5 bases for V and 4 bases for J; bases not matched to a gene: 5. CDR1 is SGHVS and CDR2 is FNYEAQ in the germline V gene. CDR3 length: 16 residues. The CDR3 DNA reads as TGTGCCAGCAGCCAGCGGACTAGCGGGGGGGGAGAGACCCAGTACTTC. This sequence encodes CASSQRTSGGGETQYF.